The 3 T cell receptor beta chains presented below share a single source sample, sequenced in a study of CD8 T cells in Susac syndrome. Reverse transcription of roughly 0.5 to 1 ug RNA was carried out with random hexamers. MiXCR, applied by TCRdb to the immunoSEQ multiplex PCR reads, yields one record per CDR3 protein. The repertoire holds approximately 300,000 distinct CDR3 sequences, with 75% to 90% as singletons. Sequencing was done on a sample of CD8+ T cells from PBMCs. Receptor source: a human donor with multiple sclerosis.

For the CDR3, the DNA is TGCAGTGTTCCAAAACAGGGGAAAAGGGGCTCCTACAATGAGCAGTTCTTC. It is translated as CSVPKQGKRGSYNEQFF. This chain joins TRBV20-1 and TRBJ2-1, with TRBD1 identical over 7 bases. The V and J ends lost 7 bases and 0 bases, in that order; junction bases with no gene match: 15. CDR1 DFQATT and CDR2 SNEGSKA come from the germline V gene (reference sequence). The CDR3 runs 17 residues.

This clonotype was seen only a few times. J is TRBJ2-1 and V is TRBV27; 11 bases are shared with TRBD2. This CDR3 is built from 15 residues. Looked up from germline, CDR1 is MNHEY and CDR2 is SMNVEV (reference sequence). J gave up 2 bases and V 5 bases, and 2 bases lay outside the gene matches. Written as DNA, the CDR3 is TGTGCCAGCAGTCCACTAGCGGGGGCCTACAATGAGCAGTTCTTC. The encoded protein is CASSPLAGAYNEQFF.

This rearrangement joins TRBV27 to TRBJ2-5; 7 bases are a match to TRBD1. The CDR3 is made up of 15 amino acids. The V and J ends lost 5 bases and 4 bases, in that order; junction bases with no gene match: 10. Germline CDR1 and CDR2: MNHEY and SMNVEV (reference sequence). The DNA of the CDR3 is TGTGCCAGCAGTACTGGGACAGACTTGCGAGAGACCCAGTACTTC. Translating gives CASSTGTDLRETQYF.